These T cell receptor beta chains were read from a single sample in a study of post-analysis software for immune sequencing data. Each CDR3 protein is one row after TCRdb ran MiXCR on the PCR reads. The table has roughly 400,000 distinct CDR3 sequences, 35% to 45% seen once. The sequenced sample consisted of blood. All receptors come from a girl aged 2-9 years with multiple sclerosis. The CDR3 runs from the conserved cysteine through the conserved F or W. The D gene is left open where the match is weak. Size tells how often a clone was seen (once, few, many) or the class of an expanded clone, and some rows leave it out.

>.|TRBJ2-7|TRBV6-5|TRBD1
CASQVGTGVYEQYF
TGTGCCAGCCAAGTGGGGACAGGGGTCTACGAGCAGTACTTC
>.|TRBJ1-2|TRBV7-8|.
CASSPRQDLPVYGYTF
TGTGCCAGCAGCCCGCGACAGGATCTCCCAGTTTATGGCTACACCTTC
>.|TRBJ2-4|TRBV12-3/TRBV12-4|TRBD2
CASSLSGRASIQYF
TGTGCCAGCAGCTTAAGCGGGAGGGCCTCCATTCAGTACTTC
>few|TRBJ2-1|TRBV5-1|.
CASSLDPLGIDEQFF
TGCGCCAGCAGCTTGGACCCTTTGGGTATCGATGAGCAGTTCTTC
>.|TRBJ2-7|TRBV7-9|.
CASSLHQLNYEQYF
TGTGCCAGCAGCTTACACCAACTAAACTACGAGCAGTACTTC
>many|TRBJ2-1|TRBV4-3|TRBD2
CASSQSGGSWYNEQFF
TGCGCCAGCAGCCAATCGGGCGGGAGTTGGTACAATGAGCAGTTCTTC
>few|TRBJ2-1|TRBV18|.
CASSPVGRPSAYNEQFF
TGTGCCAGCTCACCCGTCGGACGGCCGAGCGCCTACAATGAGCAGTTCTTC
>.|TRBJ1-5|TRBV20-1|.
CSARVRTRDRPQHF
TGCAGTGCTAGAGTTCGGACTCGTGATCGGCCCCAGCATTTT
>many|TRBJ1-2|TRBV7-2|TRBD1
CASSVQGAYRDGYTF
TGTGCCAGCAGCGTACAGGGGGCGTATCGGGATGGCTACACCTTC
>.|TRBJ1-2|TRBV29-1|.
CSVDSGLGWGYTF
TGCAGCGTTGATTCGGGGTTGGGTTGGGGCTACACCTTC
>.|TRBJ2-3|TRBV7-9|.
CASSSLQVVQTDTQYF
TGTGCCAGCAGCTCGTTACAGGTGGTTCAAACAGATACGCAGTATTTT
>few|TRBJ2-7|TRBV5-5|.
CASSLWLPGRIYEQYF
TGTGCCAGCAGCTTGTGGCTCCCGGGACGGATTTACGAGCAGTACTTC
>.|TRBJ1-1|TRBV7-9|TRBD1
CASSLRVGTGVANTEAFF
TGTGCCAGCAGCTTAAGGGTCGGGACAGGCGTGGCGAACACTGAAGCTTTCTTT
>many|TRBJ2-6|TRBV29-1|TRBD1
CSVEDGDSLVYPFSGANVLTF
TGCAGCGTTGAAGATGGGGACAGCCTTGTTTACCCCTTCTCTGGGGCCAACGTCCTGACTTTC
>few|TRBJ1-2|TRBV6-6|.
CASSYSVKGWGGYTF
TGTGCCAGCAGTTACTCGGTCAAGGGTTGGGGTGGCTACACCTTC
>.|TRBJ2-1|TRBV12-3/TRBV12-4|.
CASSLRSGGLGNEQFF
TGTGCCAGCAGTTTAAGATCAGGGGGGCTGGGCAATGAGCAGTTCTTC
>many|TRBJ2-3|TRBV6-6|.
CASSLSPDTQYF
TGTGCCAGCAGTCTCTCTCCAGATACGCAGTATTTT
>.|TRBJ1-2|TRBV13|.
CASSQDLGSANYGYTF
TGTGCCAGCAGCCAAGATTTGGGATCGGCTAACTATGGCTACACCTTC
>.|TRBJ2-7|TRBV7-8|TRBD2
CASSESYGLAVGEQYF
TGTGCCAGCAGCGAATCTTATGGTCTAGCGGTTGGCGAGCAGTACTTC
>.|TRBJ1-2|TRBV6-6|.
CASSYSIRTGSNYGYTF
TGTGCCAGCAGTTACTCGATCCGGACCGGCTCGAACTATGGCTACACCTTC
>.|TRBJ1-1|TRBV28|.
CASSPRGGGWTEAFF
TGTGCCAGCAGTCCCCGAGGAGGGGGATGGACTGAAGCTTTCTTT
>few|TRBJ2-5|TRBV15|.
CATGFKWEETQYF
TGTGCCACTGGATTCAAATGGGAAGAGACCCAGTACTTC
>.|TRBJ1-5|TRBV7-8|TRBD1
CASSDRLTDRANQPQHF
TGTGCCAGCAGCGATCGCCTGACTGACAGGGCCAATCAGCCCCAGCATTTT
>.|TRBJ2-5|TRBV12-3/TRBV12-4|TRBD1
CASSFNRDRQMYF
TGTGCCAGCAGTTTCAACCGGGACAGACAGATGTACTTC
>.|TRBJ2-1|TRBV29-1|TRBD1
CSVAGTDYNEQFF
TGCAGCGTCGCCGGGACAGACTACAATGAGCAGTTCTTC
>few|TRBJ2-5|TRBV12-3/TRBV12-4|.
CASSPHGLPQETQYF
TGTGCCAGCAGTCCCCATGGTCTCCCTCAAGAGACCCAGTACTTC
>few|TRBJ2-3|TRBV5-1|.
CASSLGTVKDTQYF
TGCGCCAGCAGCTTGGGGACGGTGAAAGATACGCAGTATTTT
>.|TRBJ2-3|TRBV2|TRBD2
CARTGGRKTDTQYF
TGTGCCCGTACAGGCGGGAGAAAGACAGATACGCAGTATTTT
>few|TRBJ2-1|TRBV28|TRBD1
CASSSGTGGNNEQFF
TGTGCCAGCAGTTCCGGGACAGGCGGAAACAATGAGCAGTTCTTC
>.|TRBJ2-3|TRBV12-3/TRBV12-4|TRBD2
CTSRSRPPRTSGTTDTQYF
TGTACCAGCAGATCTCGGCCCCCCAGGACTAGCGGGACCACAGATACGCAGTATTTT
>few|TRBJ2-1|TRBV29-1|TRBD2
CSCGTSGPNEQFF
TGCAGCTGCGGGACTAGCGGGCCTAATGAGCAGTTCTTC
>few|TRBJ1-1|TRBV12-3/TRBV12-4|TRBD1
CASSADWTGYTEAFF
TGTGCCAGCAGTGCGGACTGGACAGGGTACACTGAAGCTTTCTTT
>.|TRBJ1-1|TRBV25-1|.
CASSESRTVNTEAFF
TGTGCCAGCAGTGAATCTCGGACGGTCAACACTGAAGCTTTCTTT
>few|TRBJ2-7|TRBV12-3/TRBV12-4|.
CASSLTQGTVYEQYF
TGTGCCAGCAGTTTAACGCAGGGTACAGTCTACGAGCAGTACTTC
>.|TRBJ2-1|TRBV10-1|TRBD2
CASSVRGNNEQFF
TGCGCCAGCAGTGTGCGGGGGAACAATGAGCAGTTCTTC
>.|TRBJ1-2|TRBV12-3/TRBV12-4|.
CASSLNSGDYYGYTF
TGTGCCAGCAGCCTAAATTCCGGGGACTACTATGGCTACACCTTC
>few|TRBJ1-1|TRBV4-3|.
CASSQEVGHGGNTEAFF
TGCGCCAGCAGCCAAGAAGTGGGGCACGGGGGAAACACTGAAGCTTTCTTT
>.|TRBJ2-7|TRBV20-1|TRBD2
CSARFPQLAGGPYEQYF
TGCAGTGCTCGCTTCCCACAACTAGCGGGAGGTCCCTACGAGCAGTACTTC
>.|TRBJ1-5|TRBV21-1|.
CASSQVGGTGGGQPQHF
TGTGCCAGCAGCCAAGTAGGCGGGACAGGGGGGGGTCAGCCCCAGCATTTT
>.|TRBJ1-1|TRBV15|TRBD1
CATSRLQGANTEAFF
TGTGCCACCAGCAGACTACAGGGGGCGAACACTGAAGCTTTCTTT
>.|TRBJ1-4|TRBV12-3/TRBV12-4|.
CASSRNTKLFF
TGTGCCAGCAGCCGAAATACGAAACTGTTTTTT
>.|TRBJ2-1|TRBV5-1|TRBD2
CASTPSGGAIEQFF
TGCGCCAGCACCCCTAGCGGGGGGGCCATTGAGCAGTTCTTC
>.|TRBJ2-7|TRBV7-9|.
CASSPPGLTSYEQYF
TGTGCCAGCAGCCCGCCGGGACTCACCTCCTACGAGCAGTACTTC
>many|TRBJ2-7|TRBV4-3|.
CASSQGSGYEQYF
TGCGCCAGCAGCCAAGGAAGCGGGTACGAGCAGTACTTC
>.|TRBJ1-1|TRBV5-1|.
CASSLDPGVRTEAFF
TGCGCCAGCAGCTTGGATCCAGGGGTAAGGACTGAAGCTTTCTTT
>.|TRBJ2-4|TRBV15|TRBD1
CATTDRGLAKNIQYF
TGTGCCACCACCGACAGGGGTCTAGCCAAAAACATTCAGTACTTC
>.|TRBJ2-4|TRBV29-1|.
CSAGSGINIQYF
TGCAGCGCGGGTAGCGGAATAAACATTCAGTACTTC
>.|TRBJ2-3|TRBV28|.
CASSNPHTDTQYF
TGTGCCAGCAGTAACCCCCACACAGATACGCAGTATTTT
>few|TRBJ1-2|TRBV12-3/TRBV12-4|.
CASSHDTAKRNGYTF
TGTGCCAGCAGTCATGACACGGCGAAAAGAAATGGCTACACCTTC
>few|TRBJ2-1|TRBV23-1|.
CASSQSPPVGRRDNEQFF
TGCGCCAGCAGTCAATCCCCCCCGGTCGGTAGGAGAGACAATGAGCAGTTCTTC
>few|TRBJ2-2|TRBV6-5|TRBD2
CASSSRTSGNYANTGELFF
TGTGCCAGCAGTTCCCGGACTAGCGGGAACTACGCGAACACCGGGGAGCTGTTTTTT
>.|TRBJ1-5|TRBV6-6|.
CASIKDGSNQPQHF
TGTGCCAGCATAAAGGACGGTAGCAATCAGCCCCAGCATTTT
>few|TRBJ2-3|TRBV10-3|.
CAISESLVDTQYF
TGTGCCATCAGTGAATCCTTGGTAGATACGCAGTATTTT
>few|TRBJ2-7|TRBV18|.
CASSPRTRSYEQYF
TGTGCCAGCTCACCACGAACGCGGTCCTACGAGCAGTACTTC
>few|TRBJ1-1|TRBV12-3/TRBV12-4|TRBD1
CTSSPDRGKNTEAFF
TGTACCAGCAGTCCAGACAGGGGGAAAAACACTGAAGCTTTCTTT